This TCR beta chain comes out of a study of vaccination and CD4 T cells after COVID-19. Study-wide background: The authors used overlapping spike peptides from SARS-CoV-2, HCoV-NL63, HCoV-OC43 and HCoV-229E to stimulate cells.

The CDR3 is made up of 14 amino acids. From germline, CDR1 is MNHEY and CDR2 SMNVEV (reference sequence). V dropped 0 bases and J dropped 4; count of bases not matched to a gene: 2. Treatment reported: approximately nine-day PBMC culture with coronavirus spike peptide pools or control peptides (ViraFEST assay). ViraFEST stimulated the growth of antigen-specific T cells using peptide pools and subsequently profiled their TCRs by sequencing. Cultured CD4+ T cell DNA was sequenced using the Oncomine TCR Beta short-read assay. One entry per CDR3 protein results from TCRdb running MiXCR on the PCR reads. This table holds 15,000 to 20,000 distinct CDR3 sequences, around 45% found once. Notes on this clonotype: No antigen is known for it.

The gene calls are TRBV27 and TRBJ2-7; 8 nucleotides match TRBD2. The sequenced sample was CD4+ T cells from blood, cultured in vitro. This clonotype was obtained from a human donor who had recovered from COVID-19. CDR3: CASSLSTSGYEQYF. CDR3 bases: TGTGCCAGCAGTTTATCTACTAGCGGATACGAGCAGTACTTC.